These 10 T cell receptor beta chains share one sample of origin, sequenced in a study of cytotoxic CD8 clonotypes in ibrutinib-treated CLL. The table came from immunoSEQ multiplex PCR; TCRdb's copy has only in-frame clones and leaves some out. Among under 150,000 clones listed, less than 95% were seen once. The specimen comprised PBMCs, sampled after 12 months of ibrutinib treatment. The receptors stem from a human donor with chronic lymphocytic leukemia.

The chain uses TRBV11-2 and TRBJ1-2; D not certain. V dropped 1 base and J dropped 3 bases, with 12 bases sitting between them. Germline V lookup: CDR1 SGHAT, CDR2 FQNNGV. The CDR3 consists of 15 residues. The CDR3 DNA follows: TGTGCCAGCAGCTTAGTTGACGAGAATTACTATGGCTACACCTTC. Translating gives CASSLVDENYYGYTF.

V and J are TRBV7-2 and TRBJ2-3; maybe TRBD1 (6 bases). With 4 bases removed from V and 3 bases from J, the gap between germline ends came to 14 bases. The germline V gene has CDR1 SGHTA and CDR2 FQGNSA. There are 15 residues in the CDR3. In DNA, the CDR3 is TGTGCCAGCAGCTCCAGGGGATCGGTGACAGATACGCAGTATTTT. Translating it yields CASSSRGSVTDTQYF.

The chain carries TRBV19 and TRBJ2-1; 10 nucleotides agree with TRBD2. This CDR3 has 15 residues. The V and J ends lost 4 bases and 4 bases, in that order; junction bases with no gene match: 4. Germline CDR1 and CDR2: LNHDA and SQIVND (reference sequence). CDR3 protein: CASSTTGLAYNEQFF. The CDR3 DNA reads as TGTGCCAGTAGTACCACGGGACTAGCGTACAATGAGCAGTTCTTC.

This rearrangement joins TRBV27 to TRBJ2-3, with D hard to call. The V gene lost 6 bases and the J gene lost 3 bases, with 10 bases spanning the gap. The germline CDR1 and CDR2 sequences are MNHEY and SMNVEV (reference sequence). This CDR3 region has 13 residues. The CDR3 sequence: CASSVRVTDTQYF. CDR3 nucleotides: TGTGCCAGCAGCGTTCGAGTTACAGATACGCAGTATTTT.

The chain uses TRBV6-6 and TRBJ1-2, with D possibly matching TRBD1 (6 bases). The CDR3 is made up of 14 amino acids. Germline-derived CDR1 and CDR2 are MNHNY and SVGAGI (reference sequence). V was pared by 2 bases and J by 4 bases, with 11 bases between. This CDR3 is CASSYRRGGYGYTF. The CDR3 region has the DNA TGTGCCAGCAGTTACCGGAGGGGGGGCTATGGCTACACCTTC.

The chain combines TRBV5-1 with TRBJ2-7, with 10 bases identical to TRBD1. J was trimmed by 5 bases and V by 6 bases; bases with no gene match: 5. Germline values: CDR1 SGHRS, CDR2 YFSETQ. The CDR3 runs 13 residues. In DNA form, the CDR3 reads TGCGCCAGCAAGGGGGACAGGGGCCACGAGCAGTACTTC. This sequence encodes CASKGDRGHEQYF.

The V and J genes are TRBV7-2 and TRBJ1-1; D is undetermined. The ends were cut back, 1 base at V and 4 bases at J, with 7 bases in the middle. Germline V gene lookup returns CDR1 SGHTA and CDR2 FQGNSA. This CDR3 has 13 residues. The CDR3 coding sequence is TGTGCCAGCAGCTTAGGTTGGGGCACTGAAGCTTTCTTT. Translating gives CASSLGWGTEAFF.

The chain is built from TRBV19 and TRBJ1-1; D gene ambiguous. The CDR3 runs 13 residues. Germline V gene data show CDR1 as LNHDA and CDR2 as SQIVND (reference sequence). V gave up 3 bases and J gave up 2 bases, with 7 bases separating them. CDR3 sequence reads: CASSINSNTEAFF. For the CDR3, the DNA is TGTGCCAGTAGTATCAACTCTAACACTGAAGCTTTCTTT. The entire variable domain, with the rest obtained from reference TRBV19 and TRBJ1-1, is as follows: DGGITQSPKYLFRKEGQNVTLSCEQNLNHDAMYWYRQDPGQGLRLIYYSQIVNDFQKGDIAEGYSVSREKKESFPLTVTSAQKNPTAFYLCASSINSNTEAFFGQGTRLTVV.

The chain joins TRBV25-1 to TRBJ2-1; 13 nucleotides line up with TRBD2. The V gene's germline CDR1 is MGHDK and CDR2 SYGVNS. This CDR3 comprises 15 residues. V trimming: 5 bases; J trimming: 4 bases; junction bases outside the gene matches: 2. As DNA, the CDR3 is TGTGCCAGCAGTCGGACTAGCGGGAGTTACAATGAGCAGTTCTTC. It is translated as CASSRTSGSYNEQFF. Full variable domain (missing parts from reference TRBV25-1 and TRBJ2-1): EADIYQTPRYLVIGTGKKITLECSQTMGHDKMYWYQQDPGMELHLIHYSYGVNSTEKGDLSSESTVSRIRTEHFPLTLESARPSHTSQYLCASSRTSGSYNEQFFGPGTRLTVL.

The chain carries TRBV21-1 and TRBJ2-3. TRBV21-1 is termed a pseudogene. CDR3 length: 15 amino acids. The CDR3 nucleotides are TGTGCCAGCAGCAAAGAAAGGAAAGGCACAGATACGCAGTATTTT. This codes for CASSKERKGTDTQYF.